The 21 T cell receptor beta chains listed next were all sequenced from one sample in a study of blood T cell repertoires in COVID-19. The assay was immunoSEQ multiplex PCR, and TCRdb's table has in-frame clones only and misses some. The top ten clones hold over 20% of a sample with approximately 69,000 clones, roughly 70% of them seen once. Sequencing used peripheral blood. Source of these receptors: a man aged 55 to 70 with acute or convalescent COVID-19.

This clone turned up a few times. The rearrangement links TRBV18 to TRBJ2-2; 9 nucleotides line up with TRBD1. The CDR3 is 17 residues long. V dropped 0 bases and J dropped 4; count of bases not matched to a gene: 6. Germline V CDR1 and CDR2: KGHSH, LQKENI. Here the CDR3 reads CASSPPTGGGPTGELFF. The CDR3 DNA is TGTGCCAGCTCACCACCCACAGGGGGCGGCCCCACCGGGGAGCTGTTTTTT.

V usage is TRBV20-1 and J usage is TRBJ2-1, with TRBD2 as a possible D gene (6 bases). The CDR3 runs to 11 residues. The V end was cut by 2 bases, the J end by 12 bases, with 11 bases between. CDR1 DFQATT and CDR2 SNEGSKA come from the germline V gene (reference sequence). This CDR3 is CSARFGTSQFF. The CDR3 DNA is TGCAGTGCTAGATTTGGGACTTCGCAGTTCTTC.

The chain carries TRBV2 and TRBJ2-2; D gene ambiguous. The CDR3 has 14 residues. Germline CDR1 reads SNHLY; CDR2 reads FYNNEI. The V end lost 6 bases, the J end lost 0 bases, and 8 bases lay between the germline ends. CDR3 sequence: CASRETTNTGELFF. As DNA, the CDR3 is TGTGCCAGCAGGGAGACCACGAACACCGGGGAGCTGTTTTTT.

The V and J genes are TRBV9 and TRBJ2-1, with a weak D call TRBD2 (6 bases). This CDR3 is 16 amino acids long. The germline V gene has CDR1 SGDLS and CDR2 YYNGEE. Trimming stripped 4 bases from V and 5 bases from J, with 19 bases between. The CDR3 region has the DNA TGTGCCAGCAGCTCAGAACCCGGGACTTCCCACAATGAGCAGTTCTTC. Its protein is CASSSEPGTSHNEQFF.

The V call is TRBV3-1 (or the pseudogene TRBV3-2), the J call TRBJ2-1; D is perhaps TRBD2 (5 bases). Germline CDR1 reads LGHDT; CDR2 reads YNNKEL (reference sequence). The CDR3 loop spans 14 amino acids. V was pared by 6 bases and J by 3 bases, with 12 bases between. The DNA for the CDR3 is TGTGCCAGCAGTCTTCCGACTAACTACAATGAGCAGTTCTTC. It yields the protein CASSLPTNYNEQFF.

This clone was observed a handful of times. Other DNA sequences in this sample translate to the same CDR3. This chain links TRBV7-3 with TRBJ2-1; D is undetermined. With 3 bases removed from V and 6 bases from J, the gap between germline ends came to 6 bases. CDR1 and CDR2 from the germline V gene are SGHTA and FQGTGA. The CDR3 covers 12 residues. The CDR3 here is CASSFSGNEQFF. CDR3 DNA sequence: TGTGCCAGCAGCTTTTCGGGCAATGAGCAGTTCTTC.

The chain joins TRBV19 to TRBJ1-5, with TRBD1 matching 8 bases. Per germline, CDR1 LNHDA and CDR2 SQIVND (reference sequence). CDR3 length equals 15 residues. The trim removed 7 bases at V and 2 bases at J, leaving 7 bases unmatched. The CDR3 nucleotides read TGTGCCAGTAACAAGGACAGGGTGGGCAATCAGCCCCAGCATTTT. It is translated as CASNKDRVGNQPQHF.

The chain joins TRBV7-8 to TRBJ2-3; D may be TRBD1 (6 bases). CDR3 length: 12 residues. Deletions cut 8 bases from V and 6 bases from J, with 12 bases between. CDR1 SGHVS and CDR2 FQNEAQ come from the germline V gene. The CDR3 loop is CASHQGSDTQYF. Here the CDR3 DNA reads TGTGCCAGCCATCAGGGGTCTGATACGCAGTATTTT.

The chain employs TRBV5-1 and TRBJ2-1; TRBD2 is a possible D gene (6 bases). Germline lookup yields CDR1 SGHRS and CDR2 YFSETQ. Trimming removed 6 bases from V and 0 bases from J, with 19 bases in between. The CDR3 has 17 amino acids. CDR3 sequence reads: CASTDTLLAASYNEQFF. The DNA of the CDR3 is TGCGCCAGCACCGACACCCTTTTAGCGGCCTCCTACAATGAGCAGTTCTTC.

Only a few counts were recorded for this clone. The chain joins TRBV15 to TRBJ1-2; 9 nucleotides line up with TRBD1. The V segment lost 4 bases and the J segment 8 bases; nucleotides outside the gene matches: 14. The germline gives CDR1 LNHNV, CDR2 YYDKDF (reference sequence). This CDR3 spans 16 amino acids. The CDR3 sequence: CATSIPGQGSSGGYTF. The CDR3 DNA is TGTGCCACCAGCATCCCGGGACAGGGATCTTCTGGGGGCTACACCTTC.

The rearrangement links TRBV3-1 (or the pseudogene TRBV3-2) to TRBJ1-3, with no clear D. This CDR3 has 15 residues. V lost 1 base, J lost 0 bases, and 7 bases lay in between. Per germline, CDR1 LGHDT and CDR2 YNNKEL (reference sequence). The CDR3 coding sequence is TGTGCCAGCAGCCAAGCAGGCTTCTCTGGAAACACCATATATTTT. Its translation is CASSQAGFSGNTIYF.

V usage is TRBV7-3 and J usage is TRBJ2-1; 12 positions agree with TRBD2. Germline V gives CDR1 SGHTA, CDR2 FQGTGA. V shed 5 bases, J shed 3 bases, and the junction held 2 bases outside the gene matches. The CDR3 is 15 residues long. The CDR3 DNA sequence: TGTGCCAGCAGCCTAGCGGGAGGGAACTACAATGAGCAGTTCTTC. Encoded protein: CASSLAGGNYNEQFF.

The chain joins TRBV11-2 to TRBJ1-5, with a possible D match to TRBD1 (6 bases). Between the trimmed V and J ends, which lost 1 base and 0 bases, there was a span of 7 bases. The germline V gene has CDR1 SGHAT and CDR2 FQNNGV. This CDR3 region has 15 residues. The CDR3 DNA follows: TGTGCCAGCAGCTTAGGACAGGCTAGCAATCAGCCCCAGCATTTT. Amino acids: CASSLGQASNQPQHF. The whole variable domain, remainder taken from reference TRBV11-2 and TRBJ1-5, is EAGVAQSPRYKIIEKRQSVAFWCNPISGHATLYWYQQILGQGPKLLIQFQNNGVVDDSQLPKDRFSAERLKGVDSTLKIQPAKLEDSAVYLCASSLGQASNQPQHFGDGTRLSIL.

V is TRBV5-6 and J is TRBJ1-5, with D perhaps matching TRBD1 (5 bases). The ends were cut back, 4 bases at V and 1 base at J, with 12 bases in the middle. The CDR3 contains 15 residues. In germline, CDR1 is SGHDT, CDR2 YYEEEE. Written as DNA, the CDR3 is TGTGCCAGCAGCCCCAGGGTGGGAAGCAATCAGCCCCAGCATTTT. This sequence encodes CASSPRVGSNQPQHF.

CDR3 region: CAIAGTLMDEQYF. CDR3 nucleotide sequence: TGTGCCATTGCCGGGACACTGATGGACGAGCAGTACTTC. The gene calls are TRBV28 and TRBJ2-7; possibly TRBD1 for D (6 bases). CDR1 is MDHEN and CDR2 is SYDVKM in the germline V gene. The V end lost 10 bases, the J end lost 5 bases, and 18 bases lay between the germline ends. This CDR3 region has 13 residues.

This clone was detected once. This rearrangement joins TRBV6-5 to TRBJ2-5, with D perhaps TRBD2 (6 bases). Per germline, CDR1 MNHEY and CDR2 SVGAGI. Trimming removed 2 bases at V and 2 bases at J, with 6 bases between. The CDR3 is 13 residues long. In nucleotides, the CDR3 is TGTGCCAGCAGTTACGGACTACAAGAGACCCAGTACTTC. It yields the protein CASSYGLQETQYF.

The rearrangement joins TRBV5-4 to TRBJ2-5, with D maybe TRBD1 (8 bases). CDR1 is SGHNT, CDR2 YYREEE, per germline (reference sequence). CDR3 length: 16 amino acids. Trimming took 4 bases from V and 6 from J, leaving 22 bases between them. The CDR3 region has the DNA TGTGCCAGCAGCCCGGGAAGGACAGGGAGGGAAAAGACCCAGTACTTC. This encodes CASSPGRTGREKTQYF.

The chain recombines TRBV30 with TRBJ1-1, with 7 nucleotides matching TRBD1. Germline CDR1 reads GTSNPN; CDR2 reads SVGIG (reference sequence). The ends lost 2 bases at V and 7 bases at J; junction bases unmatched: 7. The CDR3 consists of 13 residues. The CDR3 region has the DNA TGTGCCTGGAGTCCGTGGACAGGAGTTGAAGCTTTCTTT. This sequence encodes CAWSPWTGVEAFF.

This sequence joins TRBV10-2 and TRBJ2-7; no definite D call. Germline assignment: CDR1 WSHSY and CDR2 SAAADI. CDR3 size: 11 residues. Trimming removed 5 bases at V and 4 bases at J, with 6 bases between. DNA for the CDR3: TGCGCCAGCAGTAACAGTTACGAGCAGTACTTC. Protein product: CASSNSYEQYF.

In this sample, this clone turned up a few times. This chain uses TRBV15 with TRBJ2-2; D is undetermined. The CDR3 covers 14 residues. Trimming cost V 3 bases and J 6 bases, with 11 bases left between them. The V gene's germline CDR1 is LNHNV and CDR2 YYDKDF (reference sequence). This CDR3 is CATSSSGFAGELFF. The DNA for the CDR3 is TGTGCCACCAGCAGTTCCGGGTTCGCCGGGGAGCTGTTTTTT.

This chain joins TRBV2 and TRBJ1-4; the match to TRBD1 covers 7 bases. Per the germline V gene, CDR1 is SNHLY and CDR2 is FYNNEI. V shed 6 bases and J 7 bases; nucleotides not matched to a gene: 8. The CDR3 spans 14 residues. The CDR3 here is CASSELTGAEKLFF. Here the CDR3 DNA reads TGTGCCAGCAGCGAACTCACAGGGGCTGAAAAACTGTTTTTT.